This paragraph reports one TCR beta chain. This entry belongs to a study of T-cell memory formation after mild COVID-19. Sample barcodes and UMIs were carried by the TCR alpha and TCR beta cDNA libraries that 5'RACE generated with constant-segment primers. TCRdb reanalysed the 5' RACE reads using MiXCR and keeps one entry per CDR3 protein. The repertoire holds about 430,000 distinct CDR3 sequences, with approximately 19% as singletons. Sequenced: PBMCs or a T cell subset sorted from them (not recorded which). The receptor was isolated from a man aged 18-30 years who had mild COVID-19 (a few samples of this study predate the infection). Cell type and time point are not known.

CDR3 sequence (DNA): TGCGCCAGCAGCCAAGTGGGAGATTCACCCCTCCACTTT. Its protein product is CASSQVGDSPLHF. The J gene is TRBJ1-6, the V gene TRBV4-3; the D is unclear. The germline V gene encodes CDR1 LGHNA and CDR2 YSLEER. V lost 1 base, J lost 8 bases, and 6 bases lay in between. The CDR3 sequence is 13 residues long.